What follows are 6 T cell receptor beta chains derived from one specimen sequenced in a study of blood T cells in healthy people across ages. Primers used in a second PCR of about 7 to 11 cycles were a sample-barcoded 5' primer and a J-beta primer mix. Via MiXCR, TCRdb re-called the 5' RACE reads, giving one row per CDR3 protein. The sample yields 1.5 million or so distinct CDR3 sequences, around 39% seen once. The sample comprised blood. These receptors were taken from a woman aged 18-29 years in good health.

This clonotype was picked up many times. The chain is built from TRBV29-1 and TRBJ2-5; TRBD2 is a possible D gene (5 bases). The CDR3 extends over 12 amino acids. Trimming removed 5 bases at V and 0 bases at J, with 7 bases between. CDR1 and CDR2 from the germline V gene are SQVTM and ANQGSEA. The CDR3 here is CSVTGNQETQYF. The CDR3 nucleotides are TGCAGCGTTACGGGGAACCAAGAGACCCAGTACTTC.

The chain has TRBV5-6 and TRBJ2-7; 9 positions agree with TRBD1. V dropped 2 bases and J dropped 3; count of bases not matched to a gene: 6. This CDR3 comprises 15 residues. Germline lookup yields CDR1 SGHDT and CDR2 YYEEEE. CDR3 DNA sequence: TGTGCCAGCAGCTTCCCCGGGACAGGGTTCTACGAGCAGTACTTC. Translating gives CASSFPGTGFYEQYF.

This clonotype was seen a few times. The chain is built from TRBV27 and TRBJ2-3; D is tentatively TRBD1 or TRBD2 (5 bases each). Germline CDR1 MNHEY, CDR2 SMNVEV (reference sequence). V shed 2 bases and J shed 6 bases, with 12 bases lying between them. This CDR3 is built from 14 residues. The CDR3 protein is CASSLRGPRDTQYF. In DNA, the CDR3 is TGTGCCAGCAGTTTACGGGGACCGCGGGATACGCAGTATTTT.

This chain connects TRBV30 to TRBJ2-1; 11 bases agree with TRBD2. Looked up from germline, CDR1 is GTSNPN and CDR2 is SVGIG (reference sequence). Germline trimming cut 4 bases from V and 10 bases from J; bases unmatched to any gene: 9. The CDR3 runs 14 residues. CDR3 sequence reads: CAWMVAGGPREQFF. As DNA, the CDR3 is TGTGCCTGGATGGTAGCGGGAGGGCCAAGGGAGCAGTTCTTC.

This clonotype was found a few times. The genes are TRBV6-1 and TRBJ2-1, with TRBD2 identical over 9 bases. J lost 7 bases, V lost 6 bases, and 10 bases had no gene match. CDR1 and CDR2 (germline): MNHNS, SASEGT. The CDR3 runs 15 residues. The CDR3 is CASRSRTSDPNEQFF. In DNA, the CDR3 is TGTGCCAGCAGGTCCCGGACTAGCGACCCAAATGAGCAGTTCTTC.

The V and J genes are TRBV20-1 and TRBJ2-1; TRBD2 matches at 7 bases. Germline loops: CDR1 DFQATT, CDR2 SNEGSKA (reference sequence). The CDR3 is 15 amino acids. The V and J ends lost 3 bases and 5 bases, in that order; junction bases with no gene match: 10. CDR3 region: CSARREGSRNNEQFF. Here the CDR3 DNA reads TGCAGTGCTAGGAGGGAGGGGTCAAGAAACAATGAGCAGTTCTTC.